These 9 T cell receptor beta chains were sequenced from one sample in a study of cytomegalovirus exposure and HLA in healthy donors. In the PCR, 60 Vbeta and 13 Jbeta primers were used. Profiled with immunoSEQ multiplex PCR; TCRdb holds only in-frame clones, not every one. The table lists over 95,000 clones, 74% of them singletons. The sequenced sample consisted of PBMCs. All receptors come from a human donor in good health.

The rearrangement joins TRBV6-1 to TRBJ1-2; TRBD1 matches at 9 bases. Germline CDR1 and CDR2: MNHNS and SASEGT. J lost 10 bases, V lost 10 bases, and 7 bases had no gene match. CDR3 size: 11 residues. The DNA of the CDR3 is TGTGCCATGGGACAGGGACTGGACTACACCTTC. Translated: CAMGQGLDYTF.

CDR3 in amino acids: CASSLSGYPSEQYF. The CDR3 bases are TGCGCCAGCAGCTTGTCAGGGTATCCTTCCGAGCAGTACTTC. The rearrangement joins TRBV5-1 to TRBJ2-7; a weak D match, TRBD1 (5 bases). The CDR3 has 14 residues. Per the germline V gene, CDR1 is SGHRS and CDR2 is YFSETQ. The ends were cut back, 1 base at V and 6 bases at J, with 14 bases in the middle.

The CDR3 DNA is TGTGCCAGCAGCCGGACAGGGGGCTACGAGCAGTACTTC. Translated: CASSRTGGYEQYF. V and J are TRBV27 and TRBJ2-7; 10 bases fit TRBD1. J gave up 3 bases and V 6 bases, and 2 bases lay outside the gene matches. The germline V gene encodes CDR1 MNHEY and CDR2 SMNVEV (reference sequence). The CDR3 loop spans 13 amino acids.

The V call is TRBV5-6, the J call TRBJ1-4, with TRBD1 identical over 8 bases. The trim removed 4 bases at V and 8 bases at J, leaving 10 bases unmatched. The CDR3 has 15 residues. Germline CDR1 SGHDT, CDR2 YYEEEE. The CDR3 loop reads CASSLGRTGWEKLFF. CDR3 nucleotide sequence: TGTGCCAGCAGCCTGGGGCGGACAGGGTGGGAAAAACTGTTTTTT. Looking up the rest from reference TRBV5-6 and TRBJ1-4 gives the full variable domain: DAGVTQSPTHLIKTRGQQVTLRCSPKSGHDTVSWYQQALGQGPQFIFQYYEEEERQRGNFPDRFSGHQFPNYSSELNVNALLLGDSALYLCASSLGRTGWEKLFFGSGTQLSVL.

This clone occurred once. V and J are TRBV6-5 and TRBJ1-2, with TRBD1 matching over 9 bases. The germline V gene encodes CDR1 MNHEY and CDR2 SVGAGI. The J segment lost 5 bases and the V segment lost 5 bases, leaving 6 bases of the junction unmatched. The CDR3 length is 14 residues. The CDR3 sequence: CASSRQGGGYGYTF. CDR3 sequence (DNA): TGTGCCAGCAGTCGACAGGGGGGAGGGTATGGCTACACCTTC.

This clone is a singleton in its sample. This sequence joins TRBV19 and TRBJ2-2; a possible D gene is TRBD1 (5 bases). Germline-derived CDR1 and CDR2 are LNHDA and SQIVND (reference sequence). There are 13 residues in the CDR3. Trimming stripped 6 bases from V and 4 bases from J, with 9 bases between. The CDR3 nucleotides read TGTGCCAGTAGGCCCAGGGCCACCGGGGAGCTGTTTTTT. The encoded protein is CASRPRATGELFF. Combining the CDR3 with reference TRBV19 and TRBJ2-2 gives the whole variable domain DGGITQSPKYLFRKEGQNVTLSCEQNLNHDAMYWYRQDPGQGLRLIYYSQIVNDFQKGDIAEGYSVSREKKESFPLTVTSAQKNPTAFYLCASRPRATGELFFGEGSRLTVL.

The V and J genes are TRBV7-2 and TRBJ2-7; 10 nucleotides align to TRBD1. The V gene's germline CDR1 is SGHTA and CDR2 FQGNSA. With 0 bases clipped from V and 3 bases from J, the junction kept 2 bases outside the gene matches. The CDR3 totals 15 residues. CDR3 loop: CASSLAGTGVYEQYF. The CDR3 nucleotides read TGTGCCAGCAGCTTAGCCGGGACAGGGGTCTACGAGCAGTACTTC.

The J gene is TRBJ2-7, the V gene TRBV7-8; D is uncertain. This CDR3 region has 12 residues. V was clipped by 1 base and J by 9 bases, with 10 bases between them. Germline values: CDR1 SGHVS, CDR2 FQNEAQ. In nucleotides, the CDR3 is TGTGCCAGCAGCTTAGACTCCTTACGGCAGTACTTC. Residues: CASSLDSLRQYF.

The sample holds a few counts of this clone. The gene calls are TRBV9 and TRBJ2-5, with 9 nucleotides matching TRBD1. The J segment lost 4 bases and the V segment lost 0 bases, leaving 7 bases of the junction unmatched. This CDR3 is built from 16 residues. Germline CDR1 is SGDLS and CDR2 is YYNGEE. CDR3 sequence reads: CASSVGTGDVTETQYF. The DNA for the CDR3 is TGTGCCAGCAGCGTAGGGACAGGGGATGTCACAGAGACCCAGTACTTC.